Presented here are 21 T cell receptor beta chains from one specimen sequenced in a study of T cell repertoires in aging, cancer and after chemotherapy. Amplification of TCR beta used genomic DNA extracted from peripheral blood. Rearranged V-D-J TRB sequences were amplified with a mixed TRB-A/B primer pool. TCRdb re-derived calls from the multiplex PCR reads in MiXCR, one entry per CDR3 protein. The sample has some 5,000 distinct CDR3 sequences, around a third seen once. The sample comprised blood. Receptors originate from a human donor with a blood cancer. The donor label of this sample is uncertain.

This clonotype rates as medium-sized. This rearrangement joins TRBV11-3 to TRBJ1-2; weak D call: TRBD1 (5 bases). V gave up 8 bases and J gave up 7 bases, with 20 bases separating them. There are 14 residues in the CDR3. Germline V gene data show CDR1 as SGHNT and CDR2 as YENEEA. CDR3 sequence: CASGDPPGTAGYTF. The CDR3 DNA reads TGTGCCAGCGGAGATCCGCCCGGGACGGCTGGCTACACCTTC.

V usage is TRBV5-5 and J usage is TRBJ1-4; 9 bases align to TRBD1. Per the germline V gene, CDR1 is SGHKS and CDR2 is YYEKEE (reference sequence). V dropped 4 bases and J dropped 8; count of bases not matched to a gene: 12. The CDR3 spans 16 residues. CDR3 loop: CASSPGQGKYHEKLFF. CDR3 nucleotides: TGTGCCAGCAGCCCGGGACAGGGAAAGTATCACGAAAAACTGTTTTTT.

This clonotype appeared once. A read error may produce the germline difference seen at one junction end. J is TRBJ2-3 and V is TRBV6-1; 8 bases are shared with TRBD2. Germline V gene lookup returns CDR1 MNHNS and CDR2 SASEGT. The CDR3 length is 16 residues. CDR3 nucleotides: TGTTCCATCATTTACCGGACTAGCCTAGGCCCCTATACGCCGTCTTTT. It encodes CSIIYRTSLGPYTPSF.

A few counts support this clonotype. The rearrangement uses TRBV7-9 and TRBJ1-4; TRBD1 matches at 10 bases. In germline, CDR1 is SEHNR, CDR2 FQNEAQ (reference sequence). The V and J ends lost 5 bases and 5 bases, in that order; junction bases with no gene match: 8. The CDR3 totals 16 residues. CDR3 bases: TGTGCCAGCAGCCGCCCGACAGGGGGCCGGAATGAAAAACTGTTTTTT. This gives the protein CASSRPTGGRNEKLFF.

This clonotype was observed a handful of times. The CDR3 DNA reads as TGTGCCAGCAGCGGCCGTGGTTTGGGCACTGAAGCTTTCTTT. Protein sequence: CASSGRGLGTEAFF. This sequence joins TRBV5-4 and TRBJ1-1, with D uncertain. Trimming cost V 4 bases and J 4 bases, with 14 bases left between them. This CDR3 is 14 amino acids long. From germline, CDR1 is SGHNT and CDR2 YYREEE (reference sequence).

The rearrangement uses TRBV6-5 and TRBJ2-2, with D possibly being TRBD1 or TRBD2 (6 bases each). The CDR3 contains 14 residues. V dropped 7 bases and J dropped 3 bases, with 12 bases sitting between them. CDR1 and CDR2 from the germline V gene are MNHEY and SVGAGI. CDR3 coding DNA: TGTGCCAGCAAGGCAGGGGAGGACACCGGGGAGCTGTTTTTT. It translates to CASKAGEDTGELFF.

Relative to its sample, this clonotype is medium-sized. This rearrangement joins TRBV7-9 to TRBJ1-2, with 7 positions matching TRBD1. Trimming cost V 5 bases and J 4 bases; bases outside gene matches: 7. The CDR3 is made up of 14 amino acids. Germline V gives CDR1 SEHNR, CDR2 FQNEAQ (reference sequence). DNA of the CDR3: TGTGCCAGCAGCCTACAGGGGACAGTCTATGGCTACACCTTC. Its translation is CASSLQGTVYGYTF.

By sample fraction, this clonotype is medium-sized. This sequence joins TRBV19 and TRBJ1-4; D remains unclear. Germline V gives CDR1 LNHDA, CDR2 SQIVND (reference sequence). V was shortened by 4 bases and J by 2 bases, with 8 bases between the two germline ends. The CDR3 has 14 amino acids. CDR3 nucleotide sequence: TGTGCCAGTAGTAGATGGGCGACTAATGAAAAACTGTTTTTT. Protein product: CASSRWATNEKLFF.

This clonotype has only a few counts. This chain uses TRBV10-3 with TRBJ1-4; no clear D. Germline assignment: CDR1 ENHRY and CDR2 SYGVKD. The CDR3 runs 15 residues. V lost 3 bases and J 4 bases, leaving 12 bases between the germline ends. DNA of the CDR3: TGTGCCATCAGTGAATCAGGAACCCTTAATGAAAAACTGTTTTTT. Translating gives CAISESGTLNEKLFF.

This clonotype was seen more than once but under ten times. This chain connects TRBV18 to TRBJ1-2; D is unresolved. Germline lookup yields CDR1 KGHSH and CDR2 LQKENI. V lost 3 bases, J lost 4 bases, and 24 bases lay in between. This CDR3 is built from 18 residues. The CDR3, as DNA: TGTGCCAGCTCACCTCTTGTGGGTACGGGCAGGCAGGTCTATGGCTACACCTTC. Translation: CASSPLVGTGRQVYGYTF.

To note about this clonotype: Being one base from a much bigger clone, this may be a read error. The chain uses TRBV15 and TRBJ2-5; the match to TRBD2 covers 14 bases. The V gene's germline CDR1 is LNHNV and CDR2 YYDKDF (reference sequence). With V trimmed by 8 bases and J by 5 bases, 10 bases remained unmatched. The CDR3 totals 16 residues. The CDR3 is CATQTSGGAWSETQYF. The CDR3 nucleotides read TGTGCCACCCAGACTAGCGGGGGGGCCTGGTCGGAGACCCAGTACTTC.

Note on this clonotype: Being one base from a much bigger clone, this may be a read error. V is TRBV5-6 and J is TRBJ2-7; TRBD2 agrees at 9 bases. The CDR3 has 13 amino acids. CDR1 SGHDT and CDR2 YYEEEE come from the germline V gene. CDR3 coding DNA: TGTGGCAGCAGCGAGGGACTAGCAGCCGAGCAGTACTTC. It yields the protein CGSSEGLAAEQYF.

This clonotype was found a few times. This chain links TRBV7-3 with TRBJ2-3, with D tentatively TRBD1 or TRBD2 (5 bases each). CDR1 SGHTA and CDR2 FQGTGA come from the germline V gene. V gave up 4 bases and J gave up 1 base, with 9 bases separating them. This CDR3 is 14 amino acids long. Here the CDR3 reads CASSWDGGTDTQYF. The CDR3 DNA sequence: TGTGCCAGCAGCTGGGACGGAGGCACAGATACGCAGTATTTT.

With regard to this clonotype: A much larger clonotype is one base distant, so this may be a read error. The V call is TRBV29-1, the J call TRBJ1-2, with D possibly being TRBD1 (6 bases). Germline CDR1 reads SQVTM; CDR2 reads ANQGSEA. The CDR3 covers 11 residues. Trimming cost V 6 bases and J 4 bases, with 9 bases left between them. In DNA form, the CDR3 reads TGCAGCGTGATAGGGGGCTATGGCTACACCTTC. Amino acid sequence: CSVIGGYGYTF.

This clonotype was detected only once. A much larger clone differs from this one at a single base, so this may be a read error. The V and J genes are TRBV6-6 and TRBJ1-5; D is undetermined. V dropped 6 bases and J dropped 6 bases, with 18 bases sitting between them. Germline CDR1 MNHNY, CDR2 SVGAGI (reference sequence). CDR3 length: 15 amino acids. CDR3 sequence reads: CASSLAVPVLQPQHF. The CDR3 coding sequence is TGTGCCAGCAGCCTAGCCGTCCCGGTTCTTCAGCCCCAGCATTTT.

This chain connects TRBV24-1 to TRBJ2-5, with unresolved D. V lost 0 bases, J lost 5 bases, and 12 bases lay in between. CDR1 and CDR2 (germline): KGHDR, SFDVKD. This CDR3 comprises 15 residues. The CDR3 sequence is CATSDLRSGRETQYF. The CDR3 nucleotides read TGTGCCACCAGTGATTTGCGGTCAGGTCGGGAGACCCAGTACTTC.

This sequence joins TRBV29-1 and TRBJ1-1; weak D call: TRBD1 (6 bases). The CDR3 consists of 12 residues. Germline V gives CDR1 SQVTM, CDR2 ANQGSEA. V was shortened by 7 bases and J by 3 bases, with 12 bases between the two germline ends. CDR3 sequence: CSGQAFDTEAFF. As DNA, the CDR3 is TGCAGCGGACAGGCGTTTGACACTGAAGCTTTCTTT.

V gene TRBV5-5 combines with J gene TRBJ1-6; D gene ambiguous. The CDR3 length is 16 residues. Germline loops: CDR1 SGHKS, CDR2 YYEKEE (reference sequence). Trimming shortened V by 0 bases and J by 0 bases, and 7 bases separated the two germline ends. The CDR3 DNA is TGTGCCAGCAGCTTGGCGGCCAGCTCCTATAATTCACCCCTCCACTTT. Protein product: CASSLAASSYNSPLHF.

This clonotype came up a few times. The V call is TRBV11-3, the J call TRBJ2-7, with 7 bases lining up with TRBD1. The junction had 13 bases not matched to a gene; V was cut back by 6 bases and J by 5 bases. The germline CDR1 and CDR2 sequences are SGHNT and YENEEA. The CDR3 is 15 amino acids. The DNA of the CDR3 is TGTGCCAGCAGACCTAGTAGAGGGGGCATCGACGAGCAGTACTTC. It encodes CASRPSRGGIDEQYF.

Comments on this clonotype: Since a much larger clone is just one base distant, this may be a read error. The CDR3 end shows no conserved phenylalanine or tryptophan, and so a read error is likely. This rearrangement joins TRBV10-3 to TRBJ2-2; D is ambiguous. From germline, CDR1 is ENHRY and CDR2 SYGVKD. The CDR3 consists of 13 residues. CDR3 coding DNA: TGTGCCAGCAGTCGAATCAACACCGGGGAGCTGTTTCTT. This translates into CASSRINTGELFL.

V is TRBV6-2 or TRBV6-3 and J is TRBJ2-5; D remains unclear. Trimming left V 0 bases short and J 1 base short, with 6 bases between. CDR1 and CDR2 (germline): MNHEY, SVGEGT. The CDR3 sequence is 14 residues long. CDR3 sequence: CASSYSGLQETQYF. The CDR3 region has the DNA TGTGCCAGCAGTTACTCCGGCCTCCAAGAGACCCAGTACTTC.